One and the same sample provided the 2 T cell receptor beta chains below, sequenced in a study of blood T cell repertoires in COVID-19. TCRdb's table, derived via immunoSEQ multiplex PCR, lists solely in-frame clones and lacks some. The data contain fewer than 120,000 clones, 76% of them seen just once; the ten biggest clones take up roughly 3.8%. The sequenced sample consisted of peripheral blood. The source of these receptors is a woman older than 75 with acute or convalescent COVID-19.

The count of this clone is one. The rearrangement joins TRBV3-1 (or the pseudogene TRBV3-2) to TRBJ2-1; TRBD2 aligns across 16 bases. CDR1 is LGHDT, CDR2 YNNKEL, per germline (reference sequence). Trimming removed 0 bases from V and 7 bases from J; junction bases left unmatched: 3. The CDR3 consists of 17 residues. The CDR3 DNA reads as TGTGCCAGCAGCCAAGAATCGGGACTAGCGGGAGGGAATGAGCAGTTCTTC. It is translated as CASSQESGLAGGNEQFF.

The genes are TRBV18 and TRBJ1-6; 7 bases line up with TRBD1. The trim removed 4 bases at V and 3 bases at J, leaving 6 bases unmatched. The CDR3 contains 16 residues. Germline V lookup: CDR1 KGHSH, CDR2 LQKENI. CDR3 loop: CASSLTGRNYNSPLHF. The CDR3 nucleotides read TGTGCCAGCTCACTGACAGGGAGAAACTATAATTCACCCCTCCACTTT.